This entry lists 20 T cell receptor beta chains sequenced from one sample in a study of blood T cell repertoires in COVID-19. Measured with immunoSEQ multiplex PCR; TCRdb has only the in-frame clones, and not every one. Of under 200,000 clones listed, approximately 83% are singletons. Source material: PBMCs or T cells enriched from blood (not recorded which). The receptors originated from a woman aged 60-75 years who had recovered from COVID-19.

The chain is built from TRBV9 and TRBJ2-3; the match to TRBD2 covers 10 bases. Germline CDR1 and CDR2: SGDLS and YYNGEE. This CDR3 region has 18 residues. V was pared by 0 bases and J by 5 bases, with 12 bases of the junction left unmatched. The CDR3 loop is CASSVAPGAGGQGDTQYF. The DNA for the CDR3 is TGTGCCAGCAGCGTAGCCCCAGGAGCGGGGGGGCAGGGAGATACGCAGTATTTT.

The chain links TRBV5-6 to TRBJ2-3; 8 bases fit TRBD1. Germline lookup yields CDR1 SGHDT and CDR2 YYEEEE. The CDR3 is made up of 15 amino acids. J was trimmed by 7 bases and V by 3 bases; bases with no gene match: 10. The CDR3: CASSSDRGFRYTQYF. CDR3 bases: TGTGCCAGCAGCTCAGACAGGGGCTTCAGATATACGCAGTATTTT.

The chain joins TRBV15 to TRBJ1-1, with D perhaps matching TRBD1 (6 bases). The CDR3 has 13 amino acids. Germline CDR1 LNHNV, CDR2 YYDKDF (reference sequence). Trimming stripped 6 bases from V and 5 bases from J, with 13 bases between. DNA for the CDR3: TGTGCCACCAGAGGGTCAGACAGGACTGAAGCTTTCTTT. Encoded protein: CATRGSDRTEAFF.

The chain employs TRBV5-1 and TRBJ2-7; 9 nucleotides line up with TRBD2. Germline-derived CDR1 and CDR2 are SGHRS and YFSETQ. The CDR3 is made up of 15 amino acids. J gave up 4 bases and V 0 bases, and 5 bases lay outside the gene matches. CDR3: CASSLGSGRRYEQYF. DNA of the CDR3: TGCGCCAGCAGCTTGGGAAGCGGGAGGAGGTACGAGCAGTACTTC.

The sample holds one count of this clone. V and J are TRBV6-5 and TRBJ1-5; 7 nucleotides align to TRBD1. V lost 4 bases, J lost 11 bases, and 11 bases stayed unmatched. The CDR3 is 14 amino acids. The germline V gene encodes CDR1 MNHEY and CDR2 SVGAGI. The CDR3 spells CASSSDRAGRTQHF. CDR3 nucleotide sequence: TGTGCCAGCAGTTCTGACAGGGCGGGACGGACCCAGCATTTT.

The chain employs TRBV5-4 and TRBJ2-5, with 9 bases matching TRBD2. The CDR3 has 13 amino acids. Germline-derived CDR1 and CDR2 are SGHNT and YYREEE (reference sequence). V trimming: 4 bases; J trimming: 5 bases; junction bases outside the gene matches: 3. CDR3 sequence: CASSRTSEETQYF. CDR3 DNA sequence: TGTGCCAGCAGCCGGACTAGCGAGGAGACCCAGTACTTC.

The chain uses TRBV10-3 and TRBJ1-1; 10 bases match TRBD1. Trimming at V came to 2 bases and at J to 4 bases, leaving 13 bases not matched to a gene. This CDR3 has 18 amino acids. Germline-derived CDR1 and CDR2 are ENHRY and SYGVKD. The CDR3 DNA follows: TGTGCCATCAGTGAGGACAGGGGGCGGCTGGTCTCTCCCACTGAAGCTTTCTTT. Its protein is CAISEDRGRLVSPTEAFF.

This clone appeared a few times. V is TRBV10-3 and J is TRBJ1-1; D ambiguous. V gave up 9 bases and J gave up 0 bases, with 11 bases separating them. This CDR3 is built from 13 residues. In germline, CDR1 is ENHRY, CDR2 SYGVKD. The CDR3: CAIRGQMNTEAFF. DNA for the CDR3: TGTGCCATTCGAGGGCAGATGAACACTGAAGCTTTCTTT.

V usage is TRBV5-4 and J usage is TRBJ2-5; 10 nucleotides match TRBD1. CDR1 is SGHNT, CDR2 YYREEE, per germline (reference sequence). The V segment lost 4 bases and the J segment 2 bases; nucleotides outside the gene matches: 5. The CDR3 length is 15 residues. The chain's CDR3 is CASSQGTGVQETQYF. CDR3 coding DNA: TGTGCCAGCAGCCAAGGGACAGGGGTACAAGAGACCCAGTACTTC.

CDR3 loop: CASIPGQRNEKLFF. CDR3 nucleotides: TGTGCCAGCATCCCGGGACAGCGGAATGAAAAACTGTTTTTT. The chain is built from TRBV2 and TRBJ1-4; TRBD1 matches 7 bases. The CDR3 contains 14 residues. J was trimmed by 5 bases and V by 7 bases; bases with no gene match: 7. Germline CDR1 and CDR2: SNHLY and FYNNEI.

The chain joins TRBV6-1 to TRBJ1-5, with D perhaps TRBD1 (5 bases). Trimming left V 2 bases short and J 2 bases short, with 19 bases between. Germline V lookup: CDR1 MNHNS, CDR2 SASEGT. The length of the CDR3 is 18 residues. CDR3 residues: CASSESWGVWGGNQPQHF. DNA of the CDR3: TGTGCCAGCAGTGAATCTTGGGGGGTGTGGGGTGGCAATCAGCCCCAGCATTTT.

The CDR3 protein is CASSPRGGNYGYTF. The CDR3 coding sequence is TGTGCCAGCAGTCCCAGGGGAGGGAACTATGGCTACACCTTC. This rearrangement joins TRBV6-5 to TRBJ1-2, with a weak D call TRBD1 (6 bases). V was cut by 5 bases and J by 2 bases, with 12 bases left in between. The CDR3 loop spans 14 amino acids. Germline V CDR1 and CDR2: MNHEY, SVGAGI.

The chain has TRBV6-5 and TRBJ1-4; a weak D match, TRBD1 (5 bases). This CDR3 has 15 amino acids. Trimming took 6 bases from V and 4 from J, leaving 15 bases between them. The germline CDR1 and CDR2 sequences are MNHEY and SVGAGI. CDR3: CASSLQGGFNEKLFF. The CDR3 DNA sequence: TGTGCCAGCAGCCTCCAGGGAGGGTTTAATGAAAAACTGTTTTTT.

The chain couples TRBV19 to TRBJ1-1; perhaps TRBD1 as D (6 bases). CDR1 LNHDA and CDR2 SQIVND come from the germline V gene (reference sequence). The ends were cut back, 5 bases at V and 4 bases at J, with 8 bases in the middle. The CDR3 extends over 12 amino acids. In DNA, the CDR3 is TGTGCCAGTAGTGCCAGGGGCACTGAAGCTTTCTTT. This encodes CASSARGTEAFF.

This chain uses TRBV10-3 with TRBJ1-2; 10 nucleotides align to TRBD1. Unmatched junction bases numbered 13, after V lost 10 bases and J lost 5 bases. The CDR3 has 15 residues. CDR1 and CDR2 (germline): ENHRY, SYGVKD. The CDR3 region is CATSMADRGKYGYTF. DNA for the CDR3: TGTGCCACCTCAATGGCGGACAGGGGGAAGTATGGCTACACCTTC.

The V call is TRBV6-4, the J call TRBJ1-6; D unresolved. Trimming took 6 bases from V and 7 from J, leaving 13 bases between them. Germline assignment: CDR1 MRHNA and CDR2 SNTAGT. The CDR3 length is 14 residues. The CDR3 DNA sequence: TGTGCCAGCAGATCATCTAGTGGAAATTCACCCCTCCACTTT. Amino acids: CASRSSSGNSPLHF.

This rearrangement joins TRBV7-2 to TRBJ1-6; maybe TRBD1 (5 bases). V lost 1 base to trimming and J lost 0 bases, with 13 bases between them. Germline lookup yields CDR1 SGHTA and CDR2 FQGNSA. The CDR3 totals 18 residues. The CDR3 DNA is TGTGCCAGCAGCTTAGGACCAGGGAAGAGCTCCTATAATTCACCCCTCCACTTT. Protein sequence: CASSLGPGKSSYNSPLHF.

V gene TRBV5-1 combines with J gene TRBJ2-3, with 9 bases that match TRBD2. V trimming: 3 bases; J trimming: 6 bases; junction bases outside the gene matches: 8. Germline V gene sequence: CDR1 SGHRS, CDR2 YFSETQ. There are 15 residues in the CDR3. CDR3 nucleotide sequence: TGCGCCAGCAGCTCCGGCGGGGGGGCTCGGGATACGCAGTATTTT. Its protein product is CASSSGGGARDTQYF. The whole variable domain, remainder taken from reference TRBV5-1 and TRBJ2-3, is KAGVTQTPRYLIKTRGQQVTLSCSPISGHRSVSWYQQTPGQGLQFLFEYFSETQRNKGNFPGRFSGRQFSNSRSEMNVSTLELGDSALYLCASSSGGGARDTQYFGPGTRLTVL.

This clone was seen more than once but under ten times. The genes are TRBV2 and TRBJ1-2; a possible D gene is TRBD1 (5 bases). The CDR3 extends over 14 amino acids. Trimming took 3 bases from V and 3 from J, leaving 11 bases between them. CDR1 and CDR2 from the germline V gene are SNHLY and FYNNEI. The CDR3, as DNA: TGTGCCAGCAGTGACTCAAGGGGTTACTATGGCTACACCTTC. The encoded protein is CASSDSRGYYGYTF.

V gene TRBV10-3 combines with J gene TRBJ2-2, with 8 bases that match TRBD1. This CDR3 region has 15 residues. Germline assignment: CDR1 ENHRY and CDR2 SYGVKD. V shed 3 bases, J shed 6 bases, and the junction held 6 bases outside the gene matches. CDR3 nucleotide sequence: TGTGCCATCAGTGAAGGACAGGGTGTGCCCGGGGAGCTGTTTTTT. Protein product: CAISEGQGVPGELFF.